Sequencing of this T cell receptor beta chain was carried out in a study of blood T cell repertoires in COVID-19. Background on the study: T cells, B-cell-depleted T cells, or PBMCs provided the cDNA or gDNA that served as material.

CDR3 length: 17 amino acids. Trimming removed 5 bases from V and 1 base from J; junction bases left unmatched: 10. From germline, CDR1 is SGHTA and CDR2 FQGTGA. Original handling: Amplification with reference gene primers provided the estimates of nucleated cell counts. TCRdb's copy holds only in-frame clones and misses some; the assay was immunoSEQ multiplex PCR. The DNA gave D and trimming, while V, J and clone size come from that table. The table records about 150,000 clones, approximately 85% of them present only once. The TCR originated in a woman aged 45-60 years with acute COVID-19. The chain joins TRBV7-3 to TRBJ2-2; 7 bases fit TRBD1. The specimen sequenced was PBMCs or T cells enriched from blood (not recorded which). CDR3 sequence reads: CASSLESGQWNTGELFF. For the CDR3, the DNA is TGTGCCAGCAGCCTAGAATCGGGACAGTGGAACACCGGGGAGCTGTTTTTT.